This TCR beta chain comes out of a study of T cell changes during pregnancy in multiple sclerosis. Profiling relied on immunoSEQ multiplex PCR, and the TCRdb table lists in-frame clones only, not all of them. The sample records around 65,000 clones, 88% being singletons. CDR3 length: 17 amino acids. Germline values: CDR1 LNHDA, CDR2 SQIVND (reference sequence). V gave up 5 bases and J gave up 10 bases; unmatched junction bases: 14. The input for sequencing was peripheral blood, taken in the first trimester of pregnancy. V is TRBV19 and J is TRBJ2-1, with 13 bases matching TRBD2. The sequence came from a female donor with multiple sclerosis, enrolled in a pregnancy study. CDR3 amino acids: CASSLTSGLAGDREQFF. As DNA, the CDR3 is TGTGCCAGTAGTTTGACAAGCGGACTAGCGGGAGATAGGGAGCAGTTCTTC.